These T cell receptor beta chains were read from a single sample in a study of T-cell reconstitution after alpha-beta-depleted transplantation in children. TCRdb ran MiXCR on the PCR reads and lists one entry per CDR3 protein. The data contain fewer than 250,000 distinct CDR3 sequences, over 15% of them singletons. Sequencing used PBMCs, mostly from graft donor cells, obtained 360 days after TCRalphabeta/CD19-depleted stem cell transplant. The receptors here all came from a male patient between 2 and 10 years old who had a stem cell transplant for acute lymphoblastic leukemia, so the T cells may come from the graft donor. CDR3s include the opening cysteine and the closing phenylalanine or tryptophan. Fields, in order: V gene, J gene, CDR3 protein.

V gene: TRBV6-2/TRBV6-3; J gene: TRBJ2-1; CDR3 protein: CASSYSGPGQGPYNEQFF
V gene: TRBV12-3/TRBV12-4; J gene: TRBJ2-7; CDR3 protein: CASTPGLRWAEQYF
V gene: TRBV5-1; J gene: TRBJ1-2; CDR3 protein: CASRYSGTGYNYGYTF
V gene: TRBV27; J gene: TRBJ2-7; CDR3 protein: CASSLGQGFLYEQYF
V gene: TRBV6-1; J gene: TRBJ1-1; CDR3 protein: CASSTITNWEMNTEAFF
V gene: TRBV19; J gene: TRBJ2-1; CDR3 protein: CASSMPTGRNEQFF
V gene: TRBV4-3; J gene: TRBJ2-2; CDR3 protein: CASSRTLPIREGNRVKGPGELFF
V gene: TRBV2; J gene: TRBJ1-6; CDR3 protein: CASSADSHNSPLHF
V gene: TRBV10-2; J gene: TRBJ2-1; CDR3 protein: CASALGGGNEQFF
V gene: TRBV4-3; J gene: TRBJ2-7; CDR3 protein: CASSQDSWALPSYEQYF
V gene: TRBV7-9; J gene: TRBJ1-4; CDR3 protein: CASSLEGGEKLFF
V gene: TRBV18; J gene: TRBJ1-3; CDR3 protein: CASSPLVASGSGNTIYF
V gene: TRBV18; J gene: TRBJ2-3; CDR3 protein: CASSPRDTVLVDTDTQYF
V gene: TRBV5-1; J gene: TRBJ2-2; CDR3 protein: CASGLRDTGELFF
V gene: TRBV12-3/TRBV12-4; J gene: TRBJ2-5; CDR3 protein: CASSLSRQLIQETQYF
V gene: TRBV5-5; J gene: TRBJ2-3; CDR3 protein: CASSWGRGADTQYF
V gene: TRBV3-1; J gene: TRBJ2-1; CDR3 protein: CASSQERLRGGLYNEQFF
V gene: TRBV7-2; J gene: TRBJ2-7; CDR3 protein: CASSLEGTGVNEQYF
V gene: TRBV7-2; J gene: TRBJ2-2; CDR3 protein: CASRKAGTENTGELFF
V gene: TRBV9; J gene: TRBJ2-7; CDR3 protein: CASSVQQSSYEQYF
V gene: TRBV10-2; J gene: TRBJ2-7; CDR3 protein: CASSVETGSRYEQYF
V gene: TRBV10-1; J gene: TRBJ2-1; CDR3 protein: CASSGQGLLRMLF
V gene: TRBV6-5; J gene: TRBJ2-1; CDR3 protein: CASSYAASGGNEQFF
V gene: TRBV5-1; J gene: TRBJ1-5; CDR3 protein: CASSLRSGDNQPQHF
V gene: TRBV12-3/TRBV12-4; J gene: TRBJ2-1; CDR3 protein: CASRDLNEQFF
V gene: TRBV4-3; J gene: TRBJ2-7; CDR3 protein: CASSQDVGLIYEQYF
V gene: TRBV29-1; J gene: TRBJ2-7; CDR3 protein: CSAQGAREQYF
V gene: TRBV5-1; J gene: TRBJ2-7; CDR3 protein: CASSLGTKLLEQYF
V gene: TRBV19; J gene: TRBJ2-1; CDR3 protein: CASSLDGGAREQFF
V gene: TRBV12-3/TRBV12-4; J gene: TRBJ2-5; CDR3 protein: CASSLGQEKETQYF
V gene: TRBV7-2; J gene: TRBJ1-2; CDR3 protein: CASSPGTAVYGYTF
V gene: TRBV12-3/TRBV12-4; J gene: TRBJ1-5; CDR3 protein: CASLWTGSNQPQHF
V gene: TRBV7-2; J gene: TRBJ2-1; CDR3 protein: CASSLSRDNEQFF
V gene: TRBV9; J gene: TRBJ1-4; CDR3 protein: CASSPFYSTNEKLFF
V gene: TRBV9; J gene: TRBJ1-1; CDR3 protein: CASSRSTSENTEAFF
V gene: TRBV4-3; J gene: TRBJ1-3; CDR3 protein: CASSHGTGASEGNTIYF
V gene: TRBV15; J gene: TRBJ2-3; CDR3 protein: CATSRDNRGAQVPQYF